This TCR beta chain stems from a study of cytomegalovirus exposure and HLA in healthy donors. Study summary: The same platform was used for the roughly 120 validation repertoires as for the approximately 730 first-cohort repertoires, as reported in a later analysis.

The validation cohort, a group of 120 or so subjects, included the donors and was separate from the approximately 650-subject first cohort. Profiling relied on immunoSEQ multiplex PCR, and the TCRdb table lists in-frame clones only, not all of them. The profile shows approximately 150,000 clones, about 89% of them singletons. The CDR3 runs to 13 residues. CDR1 and CDR2 from the germline V gene are ENHRY and SYGVKD. Between the trimmed V and J ends, which lost 2 bases and 3 bases, there was a span of 8 bases. To note about this clone: The antigen is unknown.

Findings and limits, study-wide: Reportedly, cytomegalovirus status was diagnosed with high sensitivity and specificity. The study designated 164 TCR beta chains cytomegalovirus-associated.

What was sequenced was PBMCs. The sequence was obtained from a man aged 18 to 29 in good health and CMV-seropositive. The chain links TRBV10-3 to TRBJ2-7, with D maybe TRBD1 (6 bases). The DNA for the CDR3 is TGTGCCATCAGTGAGGGACAGTTCTACGAGCAGTACTTC. Its translation is CAISEGQFYEQYF.